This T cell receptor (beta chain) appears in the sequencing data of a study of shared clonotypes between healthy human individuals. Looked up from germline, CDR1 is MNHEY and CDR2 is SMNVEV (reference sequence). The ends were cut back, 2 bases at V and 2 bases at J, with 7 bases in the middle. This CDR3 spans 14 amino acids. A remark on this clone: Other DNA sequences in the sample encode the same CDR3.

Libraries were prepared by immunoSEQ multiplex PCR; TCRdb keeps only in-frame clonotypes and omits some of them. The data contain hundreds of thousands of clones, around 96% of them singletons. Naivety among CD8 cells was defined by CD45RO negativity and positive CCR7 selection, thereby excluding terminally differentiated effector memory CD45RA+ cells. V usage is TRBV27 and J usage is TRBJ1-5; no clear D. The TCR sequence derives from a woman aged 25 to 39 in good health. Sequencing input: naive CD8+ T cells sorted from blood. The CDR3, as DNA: TGTGCCAGCAGTTTAATTGGGGGCAATCAGCCCCAGCATTTT. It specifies CASSLIGGNQPQHF.